These T cell receptor beta chains were read from a single sample in a study of cytomegalovirus exposure and HLA in healthy donors. The table came from immunoSEQ multiplex PCR; TCRdb's copy has only in-frame clones and leaves some out. In the table there are about 130,000 clones, approximately 77% of which are singletons. The material sequenced was PBMCs. The receptors derive from a woman aged 60-75 years in good health and CMV-seronegative. Both conserved end residues are part of each CDR3. The order of the fields is J gene, D gene, V gene, clone size, CDR3 protein, CDR3 DNA. D genes are given only for firm matches. Clone size is not always given. Where it is, it says once, few, many or a class for expanded clones.

>TRBJ2-5|TRBD2|TRBV11-3|.
CASSLGSGRGRETQYF
TGTGCCAGCAGCTTAGGTAGCGGGAGGGGTCGGGAGACCCAGTACTTC
>TRBJ1-1|TRBD1|TRBV7-6|.
CASSGGTGIIGSTEAFF
TGTGCCAGCAGCGGGGGGACAGGTATAATCGGGAGCACTGAAGCTTTCTTT
>TRBJ2-2|.|TRBV6-1|.
CASSASTANRGELFF
TGTGCCAGCAGCGCATCGACAGCCAACCGCGGGGAGCTGTTTTTT
>TRBJ2-2|TRBD2|TRBV27|.
CASSPGTINTGELFF
TGTGCCAGCAGCCCAGGGACTATAAACACCGGGGAGCTGTTTTTT
>TRBJ2-7|TRBD1|TRBV30|.
CAWSPGTGRYEQYF
TGTGCCTGGAGTCCCGGGACAGGGCGGTACGAGCAGTACTTC
>TRBJ2-5|.|TRBV27|few
CASSLSPRSWEGDQYF
TGTGCCAGCAGTTTAAGTCCTCGGAGTTGGGAAGGGGACCAGTACTTC
>TRBJ2-5|.|TRBV5-1|once
CASSPNFETQYF
TGCGCCAGCAGCCCCAACTTCGAGACCCAGTACTTC
>TRBJ1-5|TRBD1|TRBV7-9|.
CASSPSGQENQPQHF
TGTGCCAGCAGCCCGTCTGGACAGGAGAATCAGCCCCAGCATTTT
>TRBJ2-3|TRBD1|TRBV28|.
CASSVKPGTGLADTQYF
TGTGCCAGCAGCGTAAAGCCCGGGACAGGGTTGGCAGATACGCAGTATTTT
>TRBJ2-7|.|TRBV27|.
CASSLSYDYEQYF
TGTGCCAGCAGTTTATCCTACGATTACGAGCAGTACTTC
>TRBJ2-2|TRBD2|TRBV5-5|.
CASNLAGTGELFF
TGTGCCAGCAACCTAGCGGGAACCGGGGAGCTGTTTTTT
>TRBJ1-2|.|TRBV18|.
CASSPRADNYGYTF
TGTGCCAGCTCACCACGGGCAGATAACTATGGCTACACCTTC
>TRBJ1-2|TRBD1|TRBV9|once
CASSSQQGGYGYTF
TGTGCCAGCAGCTCACAACAGGGGGGCTATGGCTACACCTTC
>TRBJ1-5|.|TRBV19|few
CASSIPGERQPQHF
TGTGCCAGTAGTATCCCAGGGGAGCGCCAGCCCCAGCATTTT
>TRBJ2-7|.|TRBV4-1|.
CASSQEASVYSYEQYF
TGCGCCAGCAGCCAAGAAGCTAGCGTTTACTCCTACGAGCAGTACTTC
>TRBJ2-1|.|TRBV7-9|.
CASSPETGLLNNEQFF
TGTGCCAGCAGCCCCGAGACGGGACTGCTAAACAATGAGCAGTTCTTC
>TRBJ2-5|TRBD1|TRBV2|once
CASRLTGGRETQYF
TGTGCCAGCAGGCTCACAGGGGGCCGGGAGACCCAGTACTTC
>TRBJ2-1|TRBD2|TRBV9|.
CASSVAGTSGMNEQFF
TGTGCCAGCAGCGTAGCAGGGACTAGCGGGATGAATGAGCAGTTCTTC
>TRBJ1-1|.|TRBV9|.
CASSTRFPGNVRVNTEAFF
TGTGCCAGCAGCACCCGATTTCCGGGTAACGTAAGAGTGAACACTGAAGCTTTCTTT
>TRBJ1-5|TRBD1|TRBV15|.
CATSTGGPYSNQPQHF
TGTGCCACCAGCACAGGGGGGCCCTATAGCAATCAGCCCCAGCATTTT
>TRBJ1-5|.|TRBV28|.
CASSFGGPGNQPQHF
TGTGCCAGCAGTTTCGGGGGGCCTGGCAATCAGCCCCAGCATTTT
>TRBJ2-7|.|TRBV6-1|once
CASSELYEQYF
TGTGCCAGCAGTGAACTCTACGAGCAGTACTTC
>TRBJ1-2|TRBD1|TRBV28|.
CASSSPGTGGRGYTF
TGTGCCAGCAGCTCTCCCGGGACAGGGGGCCGTGGCTACACCTTC
>TRBJ2-1|TRBD2|TRBV28|.
CAITPSLGLAGPDEQFF
TGTGCCATTACCCCCTCCCTCGGACTAGCGGGACCAGATGAGCAGTTCTTC
>TRBJ2-1|TRBD2|TRBV7-9|.
CSSSSGGRIYNEQFF
TGTTCCAGCAGCTCCGGCGGGAGGATCTACAATGAGCAGTTCTTC
>TRBJ1-6|.|TRBV5-1|once
CASSLAGMTSSYNSPLHF
TGCGCCAGCAGCTTAGCAGGGATGACAAGCTCCTATAATTCACCCCTCCACTTT
>TRBJ2-1|TRBD2|TRBV5-1|.
CASSSTGTSGTKQFF
TGCGCCAGCAGCAGTACCGGGACTAGCGGAACCAAGCAGTTCTTC
>TRBJ1-1|.|TRBV5-1|.
CASSQSVRANTEAFF
TGCGCCAGCAGCCAGAGCGTCAGGGCGAACACTGAAGCTTTCTTT
>TRBJ2-1|TRBD2|TRBV29-1|.
CSVGSGSPNEQFF
TGCAGCGTCGGAAGCGGGAGTCCGAATGAGCAGTTCTTC
>TRBJ1-5|TRBD1|TRBV6-1|once
CASKPRGLVNQPQHF
TGTGCCAGCAAACCCAGGGGGTTAGTGAATCAGCCCCAGCATTTT
>TRBJ1-2|TRBD1|TRBV27|.
CASSLSDRGPSGYTF
TGTGCCAGCAGTTTGTCGGACAGGGGGCCCTCCGGCTACACCTTC
>TRBJ2-3|.|TRBV4-1|.
CASSPQVNRPSDTQYF
TGCGCCAGCAGCCCTCAGGTGAATCGGCCCTCAGATACGCAGTATTTT
>TRBJ2-7|TRBD1|TRBV10-1|.
CASSGTGQIYEQYF
TGCGCCAGCAGTGGGACAGGACAGATCTACGAGCAGTACTTC
>TRBJ1-1|.|TRBV11-2|.
CASSSLSLNTEAFF
TGTGCCAGCAGCTCCTTGTCGTTGAACACTGAAGCTTTCTTT
>TRBJ2-7|TRBD2|TRBV7-9|.
CASSPRTSGSPYEQYF
TGTGCCAGCAGCCCCCGTACTAGCGGGAGTCCCTACGAGCAGTACTTC
>TRBJ2-2|.|TRBV14|.
CASSQVWDKGTGELFF
TGTGCCAGCAGCCAAGTTTGGGACAAGGGCACCGGGGAGCTGTTTTTT
>TRBJ1-4|.|TRBV5-1|.
CASSSTATNEKLFF
TGCGCCAGCAGCTCGACAGCGACTAATGAAAAACTGTTTTTT
>TRBJ2-7|.|TRBV7-2|.
CASRIQGLGSYEQYF
TGTGCCAGCAGAATACAGGGATTGGGCTCCTACGAGCAGTACTTC
>TRBJ1-4|TRBD1|TRBV5-1|.
CASSPGTGEKLFF
TGCGCCAGCAGCCCGGGGACAGGTGAAAAACTGTTTTTT
>TRBJ1-5|.|TRBV10-2|.
CASSESRGSNQPQHF
TGCGCCAGCAGTGAGTCACGGGGGAGCAATCAGCCCCAGCATTTT
>TRBJ1-1|.|TRBV2|once
CASREQNQRNTEAFF
TGTGCCAGCAGGGAGCAGAATCAGAGGAACACTGAAGCTTTCTTT
>TRBJ2-2|TRBD2|TRBV10-3|.
CAITAAGGSNTGELFF
TGTGCCATCACCGCGGCCGGGGGGTCGAACACCGGGGAGCTGTTTTTT
>TRBJ2-7|.|TRBV5-1|.
CASSLGMTVSYEQYF
TGCGCCAGCAGCCTCGGAATGACAGTCTCCTACGAGCAGTACTTC
>TRBJ2-7|.|TRBV20-1|once
CSPRKFYEQYF
TGCAGCCCCAGAAAATTCTACGAGCAGTACTTC
>TRBJ1-2|.|TRBV6-5|.
CASRLRGPNYGYTF
TGTGCCAGCAGACTCCGCGGCCCTAACTATGGCTACACCTTC
>TRBJ2-1|TRBD2|TRBV28|.
CASRGGTSGYNEQFF
TGTGCCAGCAGGGGGGGGACTAGCGGCTACAATGAGCAGTTCTTC
>TRBJ2-1|TRBD2|TRBV9|.
CASSVVGSGGPLNEQFF
TGTGCCAGCAGCGTAGTGGGTAGCGGGGGGCCACTAAATGAGCAGTTCTTC
>TRBJ2-2|TRBD2|TRBV28|once
CASSPRRWLAEHNTGELFF
TGTGCCAGCAGCCCCCGCCGGTGGCTAGCGGAGCATAACACCGGGGAGCTGTTTTTT
>TRBJ2-7|.|TRBV5-4|.
CASSLGIQAYEQYF
TGTGCCAGCAGCTTGGGGATACAGGCCTACGAGCAGTACTTC
>TRBJ2-3|TRBD1|TRBV6-1|few
CASKGQGTDTQYF
TGTGCCAGCAAGGGACAGGGCACAGATACGCAGTATTTT
>TRBJ1-1|TRBD1|TRBV5-1|few
CASSSGQGDLTEAFF
TGCGCCAGCAGCTCGGGACAGGGAGACTTGACTGAAGCTTTCTTT
>TRBJ2-7|TRBD2|TRBV27|.
CASSRRGGPSYEQYF
TGTGCCAGCAGCCGTCGGGGGGGGCCCTCCTACGAGCAGTACTTC
>TRBJ2-7|.|TRBV19|.
CASSIREKEQYF
TGTGCCAGTAGTATTCGGGAAAAGGAGCAGTACTTC
>TRBJ1-1|.|TRBV6-6|.
CASRRPQQGNTEAFF
TGTGCCAGCAGGAGACCACAACAGGGGAACACTGAAGCTTTCTTT
>TRBJ2-5|TRBD1|TRBV7-9|.
CASSSQQGQGEETQYF
TGTGCCAGCAGCTCCCAACAGGGACAGGGGGAAGAGACCCAGTACTTC